This TCR beta chain was obtained from a study of OX40 agonist ivuxolimab in advanced cancers. Study-level information: Dose-escalation subjects each had hepatocellular carcinoma, melanoma, renal cell or head and neck cancer.

For this clone: Its antigen remains unidentified.

The CDR3 contains 13 residues. The junction had 7 bases not matched to a gene; V was cut back by 11 bases and J by 3 bases. Germline CDR1 MDHEN, CDR2 SYDVKM. Patients were excluded for autoimmune disease history or systemic immunosuppression. The study's findings and limits: Among the lowest peripheral clonal expansion occurred in 0.1-3.0 mg/kg partial responders. Antigen specificity was not determined for the expanded peripheral T cells.

The repertoire was sequenced with immunoSEQ multiplex PCR; TCRdb's copy has only in-frame clones and lacks some. The sample has 95,000 to 150,000 clones; around 87% are singletons. The genes are TRBV28 and TRBJ1-5; the match to TRBD1 covers 7 bases. The receptor's source is an adult with an advanced solid tumor such as melanoma, head and neck, liver or kidney cancer. The sequences come from CD4+ or CD8+ T cells sorted from blood, collected in a trial of the OX40 agonist ivuxolimab. In DNA form, the CDR3 reads TGTGCCGGGGGAGGGGGCTCCAATCAGCCCCAGCATTTT. Translation: CAGGGGSNQPQHF.